The source of this T cell receptor beta chain is a study of T cell responses to AZD1222 COVID-19 vaccine. Across the study: Second-dose timings of about 4 or about 12 weeks were pooled. Overall study results and limits: Donors, mostly white British, included more females; clonal diversity was possibly underestimated.

Germline V CDR1 and CDR2: SGHAT, FQDESV (reference sequence). The CDR3 extends over 13 amino acids. The V end was cut by 1 base, the J end by 9 bases, with 12 bases between. Only in-frame clones appear in the TCRdb table, and some are missing; sequencing was by immunoSEQ multiplex PCR. The sample records fewer than 110,000 clones, less than 90% being singletons. This clone was observed many times. Its cognate antigen is unknown. The chain couples TRBV11-1 to TRBJ1-1; D call uncertain. Sequenced here: peripheral blood, sampled on day 0 of AZD1222 vaccination. The TCR originated in an adult in good health. The CDR3 is CASSLEENQKAFF. The CDR3 bases are TGTGCCAGCAGCTTAGAGGAAAACCAGAAAGCTTTCTTT.